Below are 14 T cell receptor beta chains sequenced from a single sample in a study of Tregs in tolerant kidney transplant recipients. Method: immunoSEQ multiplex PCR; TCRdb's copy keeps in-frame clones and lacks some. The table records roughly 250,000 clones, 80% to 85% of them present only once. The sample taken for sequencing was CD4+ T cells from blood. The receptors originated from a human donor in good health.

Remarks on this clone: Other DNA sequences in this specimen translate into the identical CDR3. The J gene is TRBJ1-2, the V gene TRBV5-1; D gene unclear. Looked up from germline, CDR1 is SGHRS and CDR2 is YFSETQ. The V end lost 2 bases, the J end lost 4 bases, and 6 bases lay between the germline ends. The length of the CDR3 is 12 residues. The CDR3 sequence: CASSLGPYGYTF. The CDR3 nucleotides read TGCGCCAGCAGCTTAGGGCCCTATGGCTACACCTTC.

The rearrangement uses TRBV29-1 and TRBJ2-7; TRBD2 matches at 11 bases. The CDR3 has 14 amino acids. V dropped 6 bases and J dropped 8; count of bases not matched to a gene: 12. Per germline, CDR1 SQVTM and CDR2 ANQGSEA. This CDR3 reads CSVPGTSGSTKQYF. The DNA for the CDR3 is TGCAGCGTCCCCGGGACTAGCGGTTCTACGAAGCAGTACTTC.

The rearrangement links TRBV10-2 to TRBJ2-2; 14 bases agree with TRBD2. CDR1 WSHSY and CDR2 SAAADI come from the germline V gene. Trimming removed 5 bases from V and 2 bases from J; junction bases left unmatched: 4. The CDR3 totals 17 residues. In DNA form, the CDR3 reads TGCGCCAGCAGTCCGACTAGCGGGAGGGCCAACACCGGGGAGCTGTTTTTT. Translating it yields CASSPTSGRANTGELFF.

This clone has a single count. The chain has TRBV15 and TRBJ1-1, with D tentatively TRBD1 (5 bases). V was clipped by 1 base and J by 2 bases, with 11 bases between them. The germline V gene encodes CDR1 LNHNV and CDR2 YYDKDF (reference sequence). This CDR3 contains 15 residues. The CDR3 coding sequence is TGTGCCACCAGCAGAGTTGGGGCTCTAAACACTGAAGCTTTCTTT. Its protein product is CATSRVGALNTEAFF.

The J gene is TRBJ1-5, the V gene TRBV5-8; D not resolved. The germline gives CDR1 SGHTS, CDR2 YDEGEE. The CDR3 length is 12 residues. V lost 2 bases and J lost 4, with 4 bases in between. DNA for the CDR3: TGTGCCAGCAGCTTTGGGAATCAGCCCCAGCATTTT. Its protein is CASSFGNQPQHF.

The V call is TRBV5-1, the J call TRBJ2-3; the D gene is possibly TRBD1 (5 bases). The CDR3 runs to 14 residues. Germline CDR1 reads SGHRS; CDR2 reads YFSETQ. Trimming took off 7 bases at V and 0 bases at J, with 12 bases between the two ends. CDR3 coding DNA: TGCGCCAGCCGTGGACAATTCAGCACAGATACGCAGTATTTT. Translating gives CASRGQFSTDTQYF.

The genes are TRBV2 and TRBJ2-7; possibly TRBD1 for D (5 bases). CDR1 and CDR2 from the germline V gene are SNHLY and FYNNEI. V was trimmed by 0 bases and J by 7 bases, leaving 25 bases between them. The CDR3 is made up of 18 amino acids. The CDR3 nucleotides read TGTGCCAGCAGTGAAGCGGGTCAAGGGGCCGCCCGATTTGAGGAGCAGTACTTC. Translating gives CASSEAGQGAARFEEQYF.

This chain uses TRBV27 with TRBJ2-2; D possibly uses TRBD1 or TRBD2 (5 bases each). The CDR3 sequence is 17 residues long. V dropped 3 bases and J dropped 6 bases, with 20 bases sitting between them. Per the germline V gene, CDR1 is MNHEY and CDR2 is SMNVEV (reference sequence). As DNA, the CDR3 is TGTGCCAGCAGTTTTATTGGGCGTGGGGGTAGAGCCGGGGAGCTGTTTTTT. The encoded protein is CASSFIGRGGRAGELFF.

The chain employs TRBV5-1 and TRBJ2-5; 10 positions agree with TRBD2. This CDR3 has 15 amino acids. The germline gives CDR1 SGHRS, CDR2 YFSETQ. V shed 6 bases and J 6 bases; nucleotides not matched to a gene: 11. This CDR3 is CASTEYSGRTKTQYF. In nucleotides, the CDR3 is TGCGCCAGCACAGAATATAGCGGGAGGACCAAGACCCAGTACTTC.

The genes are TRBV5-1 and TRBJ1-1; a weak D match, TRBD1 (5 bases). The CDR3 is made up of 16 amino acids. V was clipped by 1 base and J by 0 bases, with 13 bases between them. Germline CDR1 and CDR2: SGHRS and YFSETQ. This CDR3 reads CASSLSGTAMNTEAFF. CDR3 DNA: TGCGCCAGCAGCTTGTCCGGGACGGCAATGAACACTGAAGCTTTCTTT.

CDR3 DNA sequence: TGCGCCAGCAGTGAGTCAGGGGCCCAAGAGACCCAGTACTTC. Protein: CASSESGAQETQYF. The rearrangement uses TRBV10-1 and TRBJ2-5, with D perhaps matching TRBD1 (5 bases). The CDR3 sequence is 14 residues long. CDR1 is WNHNN and CDR2 is SYGVQD in the germline V gene (reference sequence). Between the trimmed V and J ends, which lost 0 bases and 1 base, there was a span of 6 bases.

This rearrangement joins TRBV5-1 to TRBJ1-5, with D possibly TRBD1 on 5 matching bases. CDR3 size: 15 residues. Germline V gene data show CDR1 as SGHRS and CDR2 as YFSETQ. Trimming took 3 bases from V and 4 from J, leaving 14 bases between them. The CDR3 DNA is TGCGCCAGCAGCTCCGGGGACGGATGGAATCAGCCCCAGCATTTT. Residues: CASSSGDGWNQPQHF.

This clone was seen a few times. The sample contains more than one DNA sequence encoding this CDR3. CDR3 in amino acids: CASSAGSYEQYF. CDR3 nucleotides: TGTGCCAGCAGTGCCGGGTCCTACGAGCAGTACTTC. The chain links TRBV2 to TRBJ2-7; D is unclear. The V gene lost 4 bases and the J gene lost 1 base, with 5 bases spanning the gap. CDR3 length: 12 amino acids. Germline CDR1 SNHLY, CDR2 FYNNEI.

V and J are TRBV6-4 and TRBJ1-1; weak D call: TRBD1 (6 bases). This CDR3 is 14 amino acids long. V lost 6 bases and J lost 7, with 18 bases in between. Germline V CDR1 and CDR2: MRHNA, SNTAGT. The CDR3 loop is CASSLNREASEAFF. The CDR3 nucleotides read TGTGCCAGCAGCCTGAACAGGGAGGCTAGTGAAGCTTTCTTT.